This is a list of T cell receptor beta chains from one sample in a study of cytomegalovirus exposure and HLA in healthy donors. Method: immunoSEQ multiplex PCR; TCRdb's copy keeps in-frame clones and lacks some. Here the sample spans 150,000 to 200,000 clones, over 70% being singletons. Material: PBMCs. The receptors shown here come from a woman aged 25 to 39 in good health and CMV-seropositive. Each CDR3 is given with its conserved first and last residue. D genes are given only for firm matches. Only some rows state a clone size, as once, few, many or a class for expanded clones.

TRBJ1-5 | TRBV27 | . | . | CASSPSGHPGNQPQHF | TGTGCCAGCAGTCCCTCGGGACACCCCGGGAATCAGCCCCAGCATTTT
TRBJ2-1 | TRBV6-5 | . | . | CASSESSSYNEQFF | TGTGCCAGCAGTGAATCCAGCTCCTACAATGAGCAGTTCTTC
TRBJ2-7 | TRBV25-1 | . | TRBD1 | CASSGQGDTLDYEQYF | TGTGCCAGCAGTGGCCAGGGGGACACTTTAGACTACGAGCAGTACTTC
TRBJ2-7 | TRBV15 | . | . | CATSRDLRGGEQYF | TGTGCCACCAGCAGAGATCTGCGGGGAGGCGAGCAGTACTTC
TRBJ2-5 | TRBV5-1 | . | TRBD1 | CASSTGTGNVETQYF | TGCGCCAGCAGCACCGGGACAGGGAACGTAGAGACCCAGTACTTC
TRBJ2-7 | TRBV5-4 | . | TRBD2 | CASSLAGGLPDEQYF | TGTGCCAGCAGCTTGGCGGGAGGGCTTCCCGACGAGCAGTACTTC
TRBJ2-2 | TRBV14 | . | TRBD2 | CASSPRLAGAGGELFF | TGTGCCAGCAGCCCCCGACTAGCGGGAGCGGGCGGGGAGCTGTTTTTT
TRBJ2-7 | TRBV5-8 | . | . | CASSFPVSSYEQYF | TGTGCCAGCAGCTTTCCGGTTAGCTCCTACGAGCAGTACTTC
TRBJ1-2 | TRBV4-3 | . | . | CASSQAWGRDYGYTF | TGCGCCAGCAGCCAAGCTTGGGGGCGAGACTATGGCTACACCTTC
TRBJ2-7 | TRBV9 | once | TRBD2 | CASSVLAGEVYEQYF | TGTGCCAGCAGCGTACTAGCGGGAGAGGTCTACGAGCAGTACTTC
TRBJ1-5 | TRBV2 | . | . | CASSESLRNQHF | TGTGCCAGCAGTGAAAGTTTGAGGAACCAGCATTTT
TRBJ2-7 | TRBV7-3 | . | TRBD1 | CASSLAGTGPYEQYF | TGTGCCAGCAGCTTAGCCGGGACAGGGCCCTACGAGCAGTACTTC
TRBJ2-1 | TRBV6-5 | . | . | CASSPGDANEQFF | TGTGCCAGCAGTCCAGGGGATGCCAATGAGCAGTTCTTC
TRBJ2-7 | TRBV6-6 | once | . | CASSFQPTAYEQYF | TGTGCCAGCAGTTTCCAACCGACAGCCTACGAGCAGTACTTC
TRBJ2-7 | TRBV7-2 | . | TRBD2 | CASARLAGGSLEQYF | TGTGCCAGCGCCAGACTAGCGGGAGGCTCCCTCGAGCAGTACTTC
TRBJ2-7 | TRBV15 | . | . | CATSRDLIQTTYEQYF | TGTGCCACCAGCAGAGATCTGATACAGACTACCTACGAGCAGTACTTC
TRBJ1-4 | TRBV5-5 | . | . | CASSWVSGEKLFF | TGTGCCAGCAGCTGGGTGAGCGGTGAAAAACTGTTTTTT
TRBJ1-2 | TRBV7-2 | . | TRBD1 | CASSSDRPLIDYGYTF | TGTGCCAGCAGCTCGGACAGGCCCCTGATAGACTATGGCTACACCTTC
TRBJ2-7 | TRBV7-7 | . | . | CASSPHASREQYF | TGTGCCAGCAGCCCCCATGCGTCTCGGGAGCAGTACTTC
TRBJ2-1 | TRBV14 | . | TRBD2 | CASSQLAERRNEQFF | TGTGCCAGCAGCCAACTAGCGGAGAGGAGGAATGAGCAGTTCTTC
TRBJ2-7 | TRBV5-4 | . | TRBD2 | CASSFRGSPHEQYF | TGTGCCAGCAGCTTTCGCGGGAGTCCCCACGAGCAGTACTTC
TRBJ2-5 | TRBV7-2 | once | . | CASSRRGIPTQYF | TGTGCCAGCAGCCGAAGGGGTATCCCCACCCAGTACTTC